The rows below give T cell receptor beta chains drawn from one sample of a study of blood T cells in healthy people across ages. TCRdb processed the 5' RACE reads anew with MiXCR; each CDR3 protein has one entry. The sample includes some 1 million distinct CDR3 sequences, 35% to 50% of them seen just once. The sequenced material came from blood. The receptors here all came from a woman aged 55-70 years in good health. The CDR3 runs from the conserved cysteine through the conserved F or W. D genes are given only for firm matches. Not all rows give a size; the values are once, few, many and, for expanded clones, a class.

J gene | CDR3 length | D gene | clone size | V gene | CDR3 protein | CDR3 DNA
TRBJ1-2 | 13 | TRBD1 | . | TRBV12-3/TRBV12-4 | CASSLLQGVSYTF | TGTGCCAGCAGTTTACTCCAGGGGGTTAGCTACACCTTC
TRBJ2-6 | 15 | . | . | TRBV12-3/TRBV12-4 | CASSLGGTGANVPTF | TGTGCCAGCAGTTTAGGGGGGACTGGGGCCAACGTCCCGACTTTC
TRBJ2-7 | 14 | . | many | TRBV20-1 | CSANPAGALNEQYF | TGCAGTGCAAATCCGGCGGGGGCCCTAAACGAGCAGTACTTC
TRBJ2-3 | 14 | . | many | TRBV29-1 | CSVDSLAERGTQYF | TGCAGCGTTGATAGTCTGGCGGAGAGGGGTACGCAGTATTTT
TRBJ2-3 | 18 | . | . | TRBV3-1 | CASSQDRRRAGGKDTQYF | TGTGCCAGCAGCCAAGATAGAAGGAGGGCAGGGGGGAAAGATACGCAGTATTTT
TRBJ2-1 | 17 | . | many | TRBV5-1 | CASSPGLSGGVYNEQFF | TGCGCCAGCAGCCCCGGGCTCAGCGGTGGTGTTTACAATGAGCAGTTCTTC
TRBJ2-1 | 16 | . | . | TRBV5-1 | CASSTSLGGANNEQFF | TGCGCCAGCAGCACCTCTCTTGGCGGGGCGAACAATGAGCAGTTCTTC
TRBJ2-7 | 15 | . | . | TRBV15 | CATSRGGRVSYEQYF | TGTGCCACCAGCAGAGGTGGACGGGTCTCCTACGAGCAGTACTTC
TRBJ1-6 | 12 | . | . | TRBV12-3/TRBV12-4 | CASRLHNSPLHF | TGTGCCAGCAGGCTACATAATTCACCCCTCCACTTT
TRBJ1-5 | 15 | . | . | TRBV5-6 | CASSLWVLSNQPQHF | TGTGCCAGCAGCTTGTGGGTTTTGAGCAATCAGCCCCAGCATTTT
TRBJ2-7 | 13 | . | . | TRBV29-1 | CSVGLGISYEQYF | TGCAGCGTTGGTTTGGGGATCTCCTACGAGCAGTACTTC
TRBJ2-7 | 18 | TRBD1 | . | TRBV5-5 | CASSPGQGAPRYYYEQYF | TGTGCCAGCAGCCCCGGACAGGGGGCCCCTCGCTACTACTACGAGCAGTACTTC
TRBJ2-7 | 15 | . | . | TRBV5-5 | CTSSLRTTFLYEQYF | TGTACCAGCAGCTTGCGGACAACATTCCTCTACGAGCAGTACTTC
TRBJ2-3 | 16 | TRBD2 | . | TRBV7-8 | CASSPRTSISTDTQYF | TGTGCCAGCAGCCCCCGGACTAGTATTAGCACAGATACGCAGTATTTT
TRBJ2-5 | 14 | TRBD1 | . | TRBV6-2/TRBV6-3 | CASSLGQALRTQYF | TGTGCCAGCAGCCTAGGACAGGCGCTTCGGACCCAGTACTTC
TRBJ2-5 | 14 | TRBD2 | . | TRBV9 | CASSVGASGETQYF | TGTGCCAGCAGCGTAGGGGCTAGCGGAGAGACCCAGTACTTC
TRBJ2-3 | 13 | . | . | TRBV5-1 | CASSGGAQDTQYF | TGCGCCAGCAGCGGGGGGGCGCAGGATACGCAGTATTTT
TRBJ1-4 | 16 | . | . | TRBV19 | CASSEDGHATNEKLFF | TGTGCCAGTAGTGAAGACGGCCATGCAACTAATGAAAAACTGTTTTTT
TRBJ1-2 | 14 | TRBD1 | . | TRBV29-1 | CSVDGGTGKIGHTF | TGCAGCGTTGATGGCGGGACAGGGAAAATTGGTCACACCTTC
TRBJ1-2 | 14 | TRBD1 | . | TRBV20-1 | CSARKTGTNYGYTF | TGCAGTGCTAGAAAGACAGGGACCAACTATGGCTACACCTTC
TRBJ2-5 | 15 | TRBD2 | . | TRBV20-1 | CSASPTSGRGETQYF | TGCAGTGCTAGCCCGACTAGCGGGAGGGGAGAGACCCAGTACTTC
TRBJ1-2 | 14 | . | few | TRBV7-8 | CASSSTGTTNGYTF | TGTGCCAGCAGCTCTACCGGGACAACAAATGGCTACACCTTC
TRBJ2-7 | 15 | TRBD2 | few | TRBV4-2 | CASSPWTSGRDEQYF | TGTGCCAGCAGCCCTTGGACTAGCGGGAGAGACGAGCAGTACTTC
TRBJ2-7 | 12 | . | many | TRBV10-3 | CAISEVSYEQYF | TGTGCCATCAGTGAGGTATCCTACGAGCAGTACTTC
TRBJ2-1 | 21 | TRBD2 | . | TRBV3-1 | CASSQGWPLAGVRLSYNEQFF | TGTGCCAGCAGCCAAGGCTGGCCCCTAGCGGGAGTACGTCTCTCCTACAATGAGCAGTTCTTC
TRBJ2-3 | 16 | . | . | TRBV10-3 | CVISGGRQTRTDTQYF | TGTGTCATCAGTGGTGGGAGGCAAACACGCACAGATACGCAGTATTTT
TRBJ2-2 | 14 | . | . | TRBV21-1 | CASSKRGCPGELFF | TGTGCCAGCAGCAAACGCGGGTGCCCCGGGGAGCTGTTTTTT
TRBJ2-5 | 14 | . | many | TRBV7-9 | CASSLGQNQETQYF | TGTGCCAGCAGCTTAGGACAGAACCAAGAGACCCAGTACTTC